This T cell receptor beta chain was obtained from a study of T cells in Graves' hyperthyroidism and ophthalmopathy. Absent ophthalmopathy progression within 18 months defined stable Graves' hyperthyroidism. The table lists this clonotype with many counts. The antigen is undetermined. General study points: Ophthalmopathy could be told apart from stable hyperthyroidism with a 13 V-J model.

The CDR3 contains 17 residues. Germline V lookup: CDR1 SEHNR, CDR2 FQNEAQ (reference sequence). The J segment lost 0 bases and the V segment lost 6 bases, leaving 7 bases of the junction unmatched. RNA transcripts served as the template for amplifying TCR beta CDR3 regions. HTBI primers drove first-round RT-PCR of the TCR CDR3. Via MiXCR, TCRdb re-called the multiplex PCR reads, giving one row per CDR3 protein. The data show approximately 590,000 distinct CDR3 sequences, around 14% seen once. The chain couples TRBV7-9 to TRBJ2-3; 12 positions match TRBD2. Source material: blood. The receptor was isolated from a woman aged 25 to 39 with Graves' hyperthyroidism. The CDR3 nucleotides read TGTGCCAGCAGGAGACTAGCGGGAGAAACAAGCACAGATACGCAGTATTTT. Amino acid sequence: CASRRLAGETSTDTQYF.